Sequencing of this T cell receptor beta chain was carried out in a study of human T cells and chemical hapten exposure. Study at large: 2% DPC was applied to approximately 2 cm by approximately 2 cm of upper inner arm skin for sensitization. Study observations and caveats: DPC sensitization did not alter TCRs above 1 in 1000 frequency.

This clonotype was picked up a small number of times. The antigen is undetermined. V dropped 6 bases and J dropped 4 bases, with 15 bases sitting between them. Germline V gives CDR1 SNHLY, CDR2 FYNNEI. The CDR3 length is 14 residues. As for time point: patch test 1, 2 weeks after DPC sensitization. Treatment given: therapeutic diphenylcyclopropenone sensitization with weekly scalp DPC. It was unfractionated whole blood from which total RNA was extracted. The library gave individual cDNA molecules unique molecular identifiers. Original methodology: A per-sample median of around 100,000 TCRs was observed, with counts ranging from roughly 20,000 to 700,000. TCRdb ran MiXCR on the RACE reads and lists one entry per CDR3 protein. The V and J calls reflect TCRdb's pipeline rather than the authors' work. The data contain around 39,000 distinct CDR3 sequences, more than 6% of them singletons.

The clonotype originates from a woman aged 30 to 39 with alopecia areata. Some clones in this sample may be carry-over from other donors' samples. This rearrangement joins TRBV2 to TRBJ1-1, with a tentative D call TRBD1 (5 bases). The sample in question was whole blood, obtained in connection with sensitization to the hapten diphenylcyclopropenone (DPC). The DNA for the CDR3 is TGTGCCAGCAGAAATACAGGCTTAATCACTGAAGCTTTCTTT. Its protein product is CASRNTGLITEAFF.